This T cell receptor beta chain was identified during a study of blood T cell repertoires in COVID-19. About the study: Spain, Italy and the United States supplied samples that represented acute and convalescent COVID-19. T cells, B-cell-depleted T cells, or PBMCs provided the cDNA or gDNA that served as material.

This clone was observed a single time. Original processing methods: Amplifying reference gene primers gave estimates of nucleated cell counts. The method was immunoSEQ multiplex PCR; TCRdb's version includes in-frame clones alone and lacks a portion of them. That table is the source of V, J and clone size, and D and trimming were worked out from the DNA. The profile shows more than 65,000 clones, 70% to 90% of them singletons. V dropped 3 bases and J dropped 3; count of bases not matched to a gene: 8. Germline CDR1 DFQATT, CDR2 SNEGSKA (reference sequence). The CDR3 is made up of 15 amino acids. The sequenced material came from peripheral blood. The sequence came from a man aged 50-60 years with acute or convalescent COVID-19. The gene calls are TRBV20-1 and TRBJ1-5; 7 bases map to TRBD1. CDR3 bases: TGCAGTGCTAGTCTCCAGGGGGTGAACAATCAGCCCCAGCATTTT. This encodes CSASLQGVNNQPQHF.